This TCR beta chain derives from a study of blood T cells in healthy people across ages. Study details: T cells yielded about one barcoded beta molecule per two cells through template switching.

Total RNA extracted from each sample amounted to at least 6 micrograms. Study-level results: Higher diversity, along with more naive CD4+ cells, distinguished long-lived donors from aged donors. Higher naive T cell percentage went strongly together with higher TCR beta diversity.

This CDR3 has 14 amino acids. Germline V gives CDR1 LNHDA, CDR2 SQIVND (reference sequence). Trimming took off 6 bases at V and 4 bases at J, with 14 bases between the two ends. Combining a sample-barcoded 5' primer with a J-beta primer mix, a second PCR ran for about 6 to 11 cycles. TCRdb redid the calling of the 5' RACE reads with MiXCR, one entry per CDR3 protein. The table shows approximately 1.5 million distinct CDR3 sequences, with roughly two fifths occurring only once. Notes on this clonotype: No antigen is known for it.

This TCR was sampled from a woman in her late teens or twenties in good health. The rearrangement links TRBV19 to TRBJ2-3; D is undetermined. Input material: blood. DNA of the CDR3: TGTGCCAGTAGGAAAAACGAGATTTCAGATACGCAGTATTTT. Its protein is CASRKNEISDTQYF.